The rows below give T cell receptor beta chains drawn from one sample of a study of CD8+ T cells in alopecia areata. Repertoires were generated with immunoSEQ multiplex PCR, while TCRdb's copy carries only in-frame clones and drops some. The top ten clones hold around a quarter of a sample with 100,000 to 120,000 clones, approximately 61% of them seen once. The material sequenced was NKG2D-low CD8+ T cells sorted from blood. The receptors stem from a human donor with alopecia areata. Each CDR3 is given with its conserved first and last residue. Each record gives: clone size, D gene, V gene, J gene, CDR3 DNA, CDR3 protein. The D gene is left open where the match is weak. Clone size is not always given. Where it is, it says once, few, many or a class for expanded clones.

size: few
D: -
V: TRBV5-6
J: TRBJ2-1
DNA: TGTGCCAGCAGCTTGTCGGCCGTTCGCAATGAGCAGTTCTTC
CDR3: CASSLSAVRNEQFF

size: -
D: -
V: TRBV7-6
J: TRBJ1-1
DNA: TGTGCCAGCAGCTTAGGTTCAGGGGCCACTGAAGCTTTCTTT
CDR3: CASSLGSGATEAFF

size: few
D: TRBD2
V: TRBV29-1
J: TRBJ2-6
DNA: TGCAGCGTTGAAGGACTAGCGGGAGTGGGGGCCAACGTCCTGACTTTC
CDR3: CSVEGLAGVGANVLTF

size: few
D: TRBD2
V: TRBV4-1
J: TRBJ2-1
DNA: TGCGCCAGCAGCCAAGACGCGGGAGGATTTGGGTATGAGCAGTTCTTC
CDR3: CASSQDAGGFGYEQFF

size: -
D: TRBD2
V: TRBV19
J: TRBJ2-7
DNA: TGTGCCAGTAGTATAGGCAGCGGGAAGGAGCAGTACTTC
CDR3: CASSIGSGKEQYF

size: -
D: -
V: TRBV18
J: TRBJ2-7
DNA: TGTGCCACCTCACCAAGGTTTTCGCGGGATCACTACGAGCAGTACTTC
CDR3: CATSPRFSRDHYEQYF

size: -
D: -
V: TRBV25-1
J: TRBJ2-7
DNA: TGTGCCAGCAGACCGCCTTGGGACCAATACGAGCAGTACTTC
CDR3: CASRPPWDQYEQYF

size: -
D: -
V: TRBV21-1
J: TRBJ2-7
DNA: TGTGCCGCGGACAGGGGCCCACCCGACGAGCAGTACTTC
CDR3: CAADRGPPDEQYF

size: -
D: -
V: TRBV7-2
J: TRBJ2-6
DNA: TGTGCCAGCAGCTTAGTTGACTCTGGGGCCAACGTCCTGACTTTC
CDR3: CASSLVDSGANVLTF

size: -
D: -
V: TRBV7-3
J: TRBJ1-2
DNA: TGTGCCAGCAGCTTATACGGTGTCCTGGGGCAACGCATAGAGAGATATGGCTACACCTTC
CDR3: CASSLYGVLGQRIERYGYTF

size: -
D: -
V: TRBV15
J: TRBJ2-1
DNA: TGTGCCACCAGCAGCAACAATGAGCAGTTCTTC
CDR3: CATSSNNEQFF

size: -
D: -
V: TRBV5-1
J: TRBJ2-7
DNA: TGCGCCAGCAGCTTGACTTTCGGGTACGAGCAGTACTTC
CDR3: CASSLTFGYEQYF

size: few
D: -
V: TRBV28
J: TRBJ2-1
DNA: TGTGCCAGCAGTTTTAATGAGCAGTTCTTC
CDR3: CASSFNEQFF

size: -
D: TRBD1
V: TRBV6-5
J: TRBJ1-1
DNA: TGTGCCAGCAGTCCCCGGGACAGGGGGCCTTCTAAGGCTTTCTTT
CDR3: CASSPRDRGPSKAFF

size: -
D: -
V: TRBV7-7
J: TRBJ2-2
DNA: TGTGCTAGCAGCCCGGACAGATCGGGGGAGCTGTTTTTT
CDR3: CASSPDRSGELFF

size: -
D: -
V: TRBV19
J: TRBJ1-1
DNA: TGTGCCAGTAGTATTTTCCGGGAGAACACTGAAGCTTTCTTT
CDR3: CASSIFRENTEAFF

size: -
D: -
V: TRBV5-1
J: TRBJ1-1
DNA: TGCGCCAGCAGCTTGGCGGGGACACTTGAAGCTTTCTTT
CDR3: CASSLAGTLEAFF

size: few
D: TRBD2
V: TRBV7-6
J: TRBJ2-3
DNA: TGTGCCAGCAGCTCTAGTCCCCCCCCTAGCGGGATAGATCCAGATACGCAGTATTTT
CDR3: CASSSSPPPSGIDPDTQYF

size: -
D: -
V: TRBV2
J: TRBJ2-4
DNA: TGTGCCAGTTCCGGGCGGAAAAACATTCAGTACTTC
CDR3: CASSGRKNIQYF

size: -
D: -
V: TRBV7-8
J: TRBJ1-5
DNA: TGTGCCAGCAGCTTAACCGACCAGCCCCAGCATTTT
CDR3: CASSLTDQPQHF

size: -
D: TRBD1
V: TRBV7-8
J: TRBJ1-2
DNA: TGTGCCAGCAGCTTAGCGATGGGACAGATGGGTGGCTACACCTTC
CDR3: CASSLAMGQMGGYTF

size: -
D: -
V: TRBV13
J: TRBJ2-7
DNA: TGTGCCAGCAGGGAAGGGGCCTACGAGCAGTACTTC
CDR3: CASREGAYEQYF

size: -
D: -
V: TRBV30
J: TRBJ1-2
DNA: TGTGCCTGGAGCTACCACCAGAACAACTATGGCTACACCTTC
CDR3: CAWSYHQNNYGYTF

size: few
D: -
V: TRBV2
J: TRBJ1-1
DNA: TGTGCCAGCGGGCTGGATGAAGCTTTCTTT
CDR3: CASGLDEAFF

size: -
D: TRBD2
V: TRBV19
J: TRBJ2-2
DNA: TGTGCCAGTAGTTTTAGCGGGAGGGCACTCACCGGGGAGCTGTTTTTT
CDR3: CASSFSGRALTGELFF

size: -
D: -
V: TRBV15
J: TRBJ1-1
DNA: TGTGCCACCAGCAGAGATCGGGCAGCGAACACTGAAGCTTTCTTT
CDR3: CATSRDRAANTEAFF

size: -
D: TRBD1
V: TRBV4-1
J: TRBJ1-2
DNA: TGCGCCAGCAGCCACGGGACAGGGTCTGGCTACACCTTC
CDR3: CASSHGTGSGYTF

size: -
D: -
V: TRBV7-8
J: TRBJ2-3
DNA: TGTGCCAGCAGCTTAGGACGGGCTAGCACAGATACGCAGTATTTT
CDR3: CASSLGRASTDTQYF

size: few
D: -
V: TRBV5-1
J: TRBJ1-3
DNA: TGCGCCAGCAGCTTGGCCGCGGGTGGCCGACCGCTTGGAAACACCATATATTTT
CDR3: CASSLAAGGRPLGNTIYF

size: -
D: -
V: TRBV7-9
J: TRBJ2-4
DNA: TGTGCCAGCAGCTTAGGCCCTACAGGGTTGGCCAAAAACATTCAGTACTTC
CDR3: CASSLGPTGLAKNIQYF

size: -
D: -
V: TRBV2
J: TRBJ1-5
DNA: TGTGCCAGCGGGGGGGCAGATTATAGCAATCAGCCCCAGCATTTT
CDR3: CASGGADYSNQPQHF

size: -
D: TRBD1
V: TRBV2
J: TRBJ1-2
DNA: TGTGCCAGCAGGCCGGGACAGGGGTATGGCTACACCTTC
CDR3: CASRPGQGYGYTF

size: -
D: -
V: TRBV2
J: TRBJ1-5
DNA: TGTGCCAGCAGTTGGGGTTGGTCTACAGATACGCAGCATTTT
CDR3: CASSWGWSTDTQHF

size: few
D: -
V: TRBV5-6
J: TRBJ1-2
DNA: TGTGCCAGCAGCTTGTTTACGGAGGAGGAAGCCTATGGCTACACCTTC
CDR3: CASSLFTEEEAYGYTF

size: -
D: -
V: TRBV19
J: TRBJ2-6
DNA: TGTGCCAGTAGTTTGGGGAGCGGGGCCAACGTCCTGACTTTC
CDR3: CASSLGSGANVLTF

size: -
D: -
V: TRBV5-1
J: TRBJ2-2
DNA: TGCGCCAGCAGCTTGAGGCAGGTGGAGGATGCTCGGACCGGGGAGCTGTTTTTT
CDR3: CASSLRQVEDARTGELFF

size: -
D: TRBD2
V: TRBV7-8
J: TRBJ2-1
DNA: TGTGCCAGCAGCGTGCTAGCGGGATCTGCGGGTGAGCAGTTCTTC
CDR3: CASSVLAGSAGEQFF

size: -
D: -
V: TRBV10-3
J: TRBJ2-7
DNA: TGTGCCATCAGTGAGAAGCCAGGGCCTTACGAGCAGTACTTC
CDR3: CAISEKPGPYEQYF

size: -
D: TRBD2
V: TRBV9
J: TRBJ2-3
DNA: TGTGCCAGCAGCGTGTCAGCGGGAGGGTTGGCAGATACGCAGTATTTT
CDR3: CASSVSAGGLADTQYF

size: -
D: -
V: TRBV27
J: TRBJ2-1
DNA: TGTGCCAGCAGTGAGGGACCCTCGGGGCAGTTCTTC
CDR3: CASSEGPSGQFF

size: -
D: -
V: TRBV6-5
J: TRBJ2-5
DNA: TGTGCCAGCAGTTACTCGGGGGAGACCCAGTACTTC
CDR3: CASSYSGETQYF

size: -
D: -
V: TRBV4-1
J: TRBJ1-1
DNA: TGCGCCAGCAGCCAAGGTACGGTGAACACTGAAGCTTTCTTT
CDR3: CASSQGTVNTEAFF

size: -
D: -
V: TRBV13
J: TRBJ2-1
DNA: TGTGCCAGCGGGTCCTTCTACAATGAGCAGTTCTTC
CDR3: CASGSFYNEQFF

size: few
D: -
V: TRBV13
J: TRBJ1-4
DNA: TGTGCCAGCAGCTCGGGAGGGTCGGGTGAAAAACTGTTTTTT
CDR3: CASSSGGSGEKLFF

size: -
D: TRBD1
V: TRBV27
J: TRBJ2-4
DNA: TGTGCCAGCAGTCCCACAATCGGGACAGCAGAGTACTTC
CDR3: CASSPTIGTAEYF

size: -
D: -
V: TRBV7-9
J: TRBJ2-7
DNA: TGTGCCAGCAGCTTAGGTGTCTACGAGCAGTACTTC
CDR3: CASSLGVYEQYF

size: -
D: -
V: TRBV13
J: TRBJ2-7
DNA: TGTGCCAGCAGCTTAGGGAGGAACCGGGAGCAGTACTTC
CDR3: CASSLGRNREQYF

size: -
D: -
V: TRBV9
J: TRBJ2-1
DNA: TGTGCCAGCAGCGTAGTAGACGCAGAGCAGTTCTTC
CDR3: CASSVVDAEQFF

size: -
D: TRBD2
V: TRBV7-8
J: TRBJ2-3
DNA: TGTGCCAGCAGCCCCCGGGTAGCGGGGCAGGATACGCAGTATTTT
CDR3: CASSPRVAGQDTQYF

size: few
D: -
V: TRBV4-1
J: TRBJ2-1
DNA: TGCGCCAGCAGCCAAGACGAGAATGAGCAGTTCTTC
CDR3: CASSQDENEQFF

size: few
D: -
V: TRBV29-1
J: TRBJ2-3
DNA: TGCAGCGTTGAAGGGTTGGATACGCAGTATTTT
CDR3: CSVEGLDTQYF

size: -
D: TRBD1
V: TRBV9
J: TRBJ2-1
DNA: TGTGCCAGCAGCGTAGGGGGGACAGGTCTTCATGAGCAGTTCTTC
CDR3: CASSVGGTGLHEQFF

size: -
D: -
V: TRBV5-1
J: TRBJ1-1
DNA: TGCGCCAGCAGCGATGGGGGACCGGCCGCTTTCTTT
CDR3: CASSDGGPAAFF

size: few
D: -
V: TRBV19
J: TRBJ1-1
DNA: TGTGCCAGCCGTCGGGGGGATACTGAAGCTTTCTTT
CDR3: CASRRGDTEAFF

size: once
D: -
V: TRBV5-8
J: TRBJ1-1
DNA: TGTGCCAGCAGCTTGGGGGCAACGAACACTGAAGCTTTCTTT
CDR3: CASSLGATNTEAFF